This TCR beta chain originates from a study of blood T cell repertoires in COVID-19 (dated by TCRdb to the early 2020s). Concerning the study at large: The collaborator samples originated in the United States, Italy and Spain and spanned the acute and convalescent phases of COVID-19. The repertoires were made available in a free public database intended to serve as a resource for research on the immune response to SARS-CoV-2. Where available, HLA class I and class II types were obtained from metadata supplied by the sample provider rather than from assay-based typing. The prospective study material was composed of cDNA or gDNA derived from T cells, B-cell-depleted T cells, or PBMCs. Deeply sampled blood TCRbeta repertoires from subjects exposed to, actively infected with, or recovered from COVID-19 were included in the dataset. The samples were drawn from two sources: the first 160 participants of the ongoing ImmuneRACE study, and approximately 1,300 subjects contributed by 6 global collaborators. Nearly every sample came with metadata listing a de-identified subject ID, COVID-19 status, age in years and sex. General conclusions and limits of the study: The quantity of clinical and demographic metadata differed by source and by participant and was supplied without curation.

A word on this clone: Its antigen remains undetermined. No base quality information exists; no much larger clone differs at one position.

A second Seattle source provided samples from volunteer blood donors who had recovered from COVID-19. The collaborating institutions used their own protocols to collect whole blood in K2EDTA tubes. For TCRbeta analysis, collaborators shipped samples as frozen whole blood, isolated PBMCs, or DNA extracted from either of those sample types. The cysteine opens and the phenylalanine closes a CDR3 of 15 amino acids. Only the CDR3 DNA is retained, 45 bases long and in frame from the first base. V gives up 3 bases and J gives up 2 bases, and the segment between their germline ends measures 11 bases. Looking up the germline V gene yields CDR1 MNHNS and CDR2 SASEGT. TCRbeta CDR3 regions were amplified from genomic DNA using the immunoSEQ Assay, a bias-controlled multiplex PCR. In the authors' own workflow: The number of nucleated cells in each sample was estimated from the amplification of reference gene primers within the assay. To quantify the absolute abundance of each unique TCRbeta CDR3 rearrangement, sequence reads were collapsed and filtered. Productive Simpson clonality was computed per sample as the square root of Simpson's diversity index over productive rearrangements. TCRdb provides this immuneACCESS table in a form limited to in-frame rearrangements. Some clones are lacking; in checked studies, under half of them reflect an unresolved V gene, and why the rest are absent is not known. V and J calls and clone size are copied from that table; D and trimming were computed from the DNA. The sample data list 250,000 or so clones, and under 90% of these were observed just once. 0.85% to 0.95% of the sample goes to the ten largest clones.

This clonotype originated in a middle-aged woman who had recovered from COVID-19. The sample comprised peripheral blood. The sequence links TRBV6-1 to TRBJ1-3; the D gene is possibly TRBD1, with 5 bases matching. The nucleotide sequence is TGTGCCAGCAGTGATGGGGGACTTCCTGGAAACACCATATATTTT. It specifies CASSDGGLPGNTIYF.